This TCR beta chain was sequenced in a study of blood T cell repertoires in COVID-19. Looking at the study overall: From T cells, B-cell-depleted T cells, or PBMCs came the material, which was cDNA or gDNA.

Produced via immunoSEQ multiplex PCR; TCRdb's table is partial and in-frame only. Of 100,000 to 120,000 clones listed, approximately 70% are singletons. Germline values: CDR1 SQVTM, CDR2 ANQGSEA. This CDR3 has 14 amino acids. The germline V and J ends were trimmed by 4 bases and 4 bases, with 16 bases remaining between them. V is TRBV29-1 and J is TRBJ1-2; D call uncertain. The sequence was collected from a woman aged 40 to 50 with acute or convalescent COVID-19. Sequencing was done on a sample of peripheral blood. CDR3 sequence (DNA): TGCAGCGTTGGAGGCCCCGAACACCTCTATGGCTACACCTTC. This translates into CSVGGPEHLYGYTF.